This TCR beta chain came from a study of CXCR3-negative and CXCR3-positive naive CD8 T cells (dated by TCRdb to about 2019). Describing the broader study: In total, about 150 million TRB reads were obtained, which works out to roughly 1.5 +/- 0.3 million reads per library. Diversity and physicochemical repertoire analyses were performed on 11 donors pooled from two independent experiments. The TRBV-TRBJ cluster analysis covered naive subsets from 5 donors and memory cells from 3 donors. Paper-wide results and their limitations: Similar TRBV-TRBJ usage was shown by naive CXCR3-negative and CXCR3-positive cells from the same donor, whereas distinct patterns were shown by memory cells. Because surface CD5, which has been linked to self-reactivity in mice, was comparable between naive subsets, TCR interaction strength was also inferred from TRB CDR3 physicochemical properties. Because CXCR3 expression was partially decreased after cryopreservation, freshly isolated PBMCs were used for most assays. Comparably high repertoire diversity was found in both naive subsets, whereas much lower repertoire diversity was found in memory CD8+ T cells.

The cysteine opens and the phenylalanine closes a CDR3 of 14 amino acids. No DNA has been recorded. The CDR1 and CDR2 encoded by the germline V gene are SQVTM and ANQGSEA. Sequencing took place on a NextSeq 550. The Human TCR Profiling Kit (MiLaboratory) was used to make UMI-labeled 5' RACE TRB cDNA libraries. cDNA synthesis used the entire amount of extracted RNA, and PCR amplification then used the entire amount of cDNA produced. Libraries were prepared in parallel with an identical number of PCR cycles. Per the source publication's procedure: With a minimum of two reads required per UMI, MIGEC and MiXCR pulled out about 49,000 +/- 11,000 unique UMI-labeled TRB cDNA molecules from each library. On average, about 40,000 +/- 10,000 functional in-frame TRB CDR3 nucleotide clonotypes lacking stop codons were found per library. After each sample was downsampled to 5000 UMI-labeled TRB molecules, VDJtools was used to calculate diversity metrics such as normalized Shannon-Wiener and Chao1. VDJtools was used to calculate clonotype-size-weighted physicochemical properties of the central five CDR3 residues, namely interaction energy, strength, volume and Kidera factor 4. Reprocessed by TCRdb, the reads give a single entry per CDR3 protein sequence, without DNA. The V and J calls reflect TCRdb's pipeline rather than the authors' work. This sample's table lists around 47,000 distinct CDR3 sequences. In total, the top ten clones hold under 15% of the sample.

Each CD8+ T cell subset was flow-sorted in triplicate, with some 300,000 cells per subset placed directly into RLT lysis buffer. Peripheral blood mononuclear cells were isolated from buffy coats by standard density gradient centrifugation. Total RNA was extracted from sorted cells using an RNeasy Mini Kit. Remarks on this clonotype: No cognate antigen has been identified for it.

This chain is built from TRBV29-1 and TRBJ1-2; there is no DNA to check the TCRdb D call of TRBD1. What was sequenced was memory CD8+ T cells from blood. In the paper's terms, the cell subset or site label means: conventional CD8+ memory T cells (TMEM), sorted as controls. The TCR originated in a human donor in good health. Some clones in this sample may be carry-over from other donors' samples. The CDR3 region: CSAFPGTDVYGYTF.